The entry below gives a single TCR beta chain sequence along with its context. The antigen is not known. The CDR3 runs to 19 residues. The germline V gene encodes CDR1 SGHTA and CDR2 FQGTGA. V trimming: 3 bases; J trimming: 4 bases; junction bases outside the gene matches: 13. The data originate from a study of cytomegalovirus exposure and HLA in healthy donors. Study-level information: Earlier, fewer than 140 million unique TCR beta sequences were recovered from roughly 170 million T cells by an analysis.

Use of 60 Vbeta and 13 Jbeta primers characterized the PCR. Produced via immunoSEQ multiplex PCR; TCRdb's table is partial and in-frame only. The sample includes hundreds of thousands of clones, around 76% of them seen just once. Regarding the study as a whole: Accurate predictions that matched the HLA-A and HLA-B alleles of most subjects were reportedly made from TCR beta sequences. It was reported in a later analysis that an Asian-associated ancestry cluster showed fewer N-insertions than the 666-donor mean.

J is TRBJ2-2 and V is TRBV7-3; 11 nucleotides agree with TRBD2. The TCR was taken from a man in his forties or fifties in good health and CMV-seropositive. The sample consisted of PBMCs. The CDR3 sequence: CASSLEPFSGRGSTGELFF. For the CDR3, the DNA is TGTGCCAGCAGCTTGGAACCCTTTAGCGGGAGGGGATCCACCGGGGAGCTGTTTTTT.